One and the same sample provided the 32 T cell receptor beta chains below, sequenced in a study of beta chain features in type 1 diabetes. The isolated RNA, all of it, was reverse transcribed, so expressed TCRB transcripts were what got sequenced. TCRdb keeps only in-frame clones here, not all; method: immunoSEQ multiplex PCR. This sample carries approximately 140,000 clones, 9.5% to 10% of them seen once, and the ten largest clones take 0.55% to 0.75%. Sequencing used central memory CD4+ T cells from blood. The receptors here all came from a woman in her forties in good health.

On this clone itself: This clone may be a read error of a much larger clone one base away. The J gene is TRBJ1-2, the V gene TRBV2, with 8 bases aligning to TRBD1. The CDR3 has 13 amino acids. V shed 5 bases, J shed 2 bases, and the junction held 1 base outside the gene matches. Germline V CDR1 and CDR2: SNHLY, FYNNEI. CDR3 protein: CASSRDRNYGYTF. For the CDR3, the DNA is TGTGCCAGCAGTCGGGACAGGAACTATGGCTACACCTTC. Variable domain in full (rest from reference TRBV2 and TRBJ1-2): EPEVTQTPSHQVTQMGQEVILRCVPISNHLYFYWYRQILGQKVEFLVSFYNNEISEKSEIFDDQFSVERPDGSNFTLKIRSTKLEDSAMYFCASSRDRNYGYTFGSGTRLTVV.

The chain links TRBV6-5 to TRBJ2-2; 10 nucleotides line up with TRBD2. Unmatched junction bases numbered 4, after V lost 2 bases and J lost 7 bases. The length of the CDR3 is 15 residues. In germline, CDR1 is MNHEY, CDR2 SVGAGI. The CDR3 DNA sequence: TGTGCCAGCAGTTACGCCACTAGCGGGGACGGGGAGCTGTTTTTT. Translated: CASSYATSGDGELFF.

The gene calls are TRBV30 and TRBJ1-4; TRBD1 aligns across 8 bases. V was clipped by 5 bases and J by 7 bases; unmatched bases: 9. The CDR3 runs 14 residues. Germline V gene data show CDR1 as GTSNPN and CDR2 as SVGIG (reference sequence). CDR3 nucleotides: TGTGCCTGGCCCCCGGGGACAGGAGCTGAAAAACTGTTTTTT. It specifies CAWPPGTGAEKLFF.

The rearrangement links TRBV6-6 to TRBJ1-6; D gene unclear. CDR1 and CDR2 from the germline V gene are MNHNY and SVGAGI (reference sequence). V lost 0 bases and J lost 5, with 8 bases in between. This CDR3 has 15 residues. CDR3 protein: CASSYSYPNNSPLHF. In DNA, the CDR3 is TGTGCCAGCAGTTACTCTTACCCTAATAATTCACCCCTCCACTTT.

The chain employs TRBV19 and TRBJ2-6, with a tentative D call TRBD1 (5 bases). V was cut by 3 bases and J by 0 bases, with 12 bases left in between. The CDR3 is 17 amino acids. Germline values: CDR1 LNHDA, CDR2 SQIVND (reference sequence). As DNA, the CDR3 is TGTGCCAGTAGTATCCCGACAGTTAGCTCTGGGGCCAACGTCCTGACTTTC. Protein product: CASSIPTVSSGANVLTF.

V gene TRBV21-1 combines with J gene TRBJ2-7; the table's D call of TRBD1 was not tested on the DNA. TRBV21-1 is deemed a pseudogene. The CDR3 runs to 19 residues. The CDR3, as DNA: TGTGCCAGCAGCAAAAGAACCTTTAAAGACAGGCCAGGGGGATGGGAGCAGTACTTC. This gives the protein CASSKRTFKDRPGGWEQYF.

This clone was observed a few times. This chain uses TRBV29-1 with TRBJ2-3; perhaps TRBD1 as D (6 bases). Deletions cut 1 base from V and 3 bases from J, with 8 bases between. The CDR3 runs to 13 residues. CDR1 is SQVTM and CDR2 is ANQGSEA in the germline V gene. In DNA, the CDR3 is TGCAGCGTTGAAGTGGGGGCAACAGATACGCAGTATTTT. It encodes CSVEVGATDTQYF.

The V gene is TRBV13, the J gene TRBJ2-7, with a possible D match to TRBD2 (5 bases). The CDR3 runs 13 residues. Germline loops: CDR1 PRHDT, CDR2 FYEKMQ (reference sequence). The V gene lost 5 bases and the J gene lost 4 bases, with 12 bases spanning the gap. DNA for the CDR3: TGTGCCAGCAGCCCCCGGACTTCTTACGAGCAGTACTTC. This gives the protein CASSPRTSYEQYF.

The genes are TRBV5-4 and TRBJ1-1; D call uncertain. This CDR3 region has 14 residues. The germline V gene has CDR1 SGHNT and CDR2 YYREEE (reference sequence). Between the trimmed V and J ends, which lost 1 base and 1 base, there was a span of 8 bases. The CDR3: CASSLFVRNTEAFF. The CDR3 bases are TGTGCCAGCAGCTTGTTTGTGCGGAACACTGAAGCTTTCTTT.

The chain combines TRBV6-5 with TRBJ1-1; 9 bases map to TRBD1. The germline CDR1 and CDR2 sequences are MNHEY and SVGAGI. The CDR3 extends over 12 amino acids. V lost 6 bases, J lost 7 bases, and 3 bases stayed unmatched. CDR3 sequence reads: CASRAGQGEAFF. For the CDR3, the DNA is TGTGCCAGCAGGGCGGGACAGGGTGAAGCTTTCTTT.

This clone was seen only a few times. The chain combines TRBV11-2 with TRBJ2-2; TRBD1 matches 10 bases. The CDR3 loop spans 16 amino acids. With V trimmed by 5 bases and J by 7 bases, 10 bases remained unmatched. CDR1 and CDR2 (germline): SGHAT, FQNNGV. The CDR3 DNA reads as TGTGCCAGCAGCATCGGGGACAGGGGAACTGGCGGGGAGCTGTTTTTT. Translated, it gives CASSIGDRGTGGELFF.

This clone came up a few times. This chain joins TRBV29-1 and TRBJ2-7; the D gene is possibly TRBD1 (5 bases). The germline V and J ends were trimmed by 4 bases and 5 bases, with 12 bases remaining between them. Germline lookup yields CDR1 SQVTM and CDR2 ANQGSEA. The length of the CDR3 is 12 residues. The CDR3 DNA follows: TGCAGCGTTGGTTCAGGGATCCACGAGCAGTACTTC. Residues: CSVGSGIHEQYF.

This clone was recorded a few times. V gene TRBV11-2 combines with J gene TRBJ2-5; 9 nucleotides match TRBD1. Germline lookup yields CDR1 SGHAT and CDR2 FQNNGV. The V and J ends lost 4 bases and 5 bases, in that order; junction bases with no gene match: 5. CDR3 length: 14 residues. The CDR3: CASSYGQGSETQYF. CDR3 sequence (DNA): TGTGCCAGCAGCTACGGACAGGGGTCGGAGACCCAGTACTTC.

This clone appeared a few times. The DNA of the CDR3 is TGCGCCAGCTATCCATCTCCAGGTAATCAGCCCCAGCATTTT. Its protein product is CASYPSPGNQPQHF. The chain links TRBV5-1 to TRBJ1-5, with D uncertain. Trimming left V 7 bases short and J 4 bases short, with 15 bases between. The CDR3 sequence is 14 residues long. Per the germline V gene, CDR1 is SGHRS and CDR2 is YFSETQ.

This clone has only a few counts. Mismatch with germline at one junction end may stem from a read error. This chain uses TRBV5-4 with TRBJ1-1, with D unresolved. Germline CDR1 reads SGHNT; CDR2 reads YYREEE (reference sequence). The CDR3 is made up of 16 amino acids. The CDR3 sequence: CASSHVSGLMNTEAFF. The CDR3 DNA is TGCGCCAGCAGCCATGTTTCAGGATTGATGAACACTGAAGCTTTCTTT.

The chain has TRBV6-5 and TRBJ1-1; the D gene is possibly TRBD1 (6 bases). The germline V gene has CDR1 MNHEY and CDR2 SVGAGI. This CDR3 comprises 15 residues. The ends were cut back, 1 base at V and 1 base at J, with 10 bases in the middle. CDR3 loop: CASSYLGGRNTEAFF. CDR3 coding DNA: TGTGCCAGCAGTTACTTGGGGGGGCGGAACACTGAAGCTTTCTTT.

V is TRBV10-3 and J is TRBJ1-1, with a tentative D call TRBD1 (5 bases). This CDR3 comprises 14 residues. Germline V gene data show CDR1 as ENHRY and CDR2 as SYGVKD. Trimming left V 6 bases short and J 2 bases short, with 13 bases between. CDR3 sequence reads: CAISQTGVNTEAFF. CDR3 nucleotide sequence: TGTGCCATCAGCCAGACGGGGGTAAACACTGAAGCTTTCTTT.

This clone was counted ten times or more. This rearrangement joins TRBV2 to TRBJ2-1, with D maybe TRBD1 (6 bases). Looked up from germline, CDR1 is SNHLY and CDR2 is FYNNEI. Trimming took off 4 bases at V and 6 bases at J, with 7 bases between the two ends. This CDR3 comprises 12 residues. The CDR3 coding sequence is TGTGCCAGCAGTGCACAGGGCAATGAGCAGTTCTTC. This codes for CASSAQGNEQFF.

This clone has a handful of counts. The rearrangement uses TRBV4-1 and TRBJ1-5, with 8 nucleotides matching TRBD1. The CDR3 sequence is 18 residues long. Germline CDR1 and CDR2: MGHRA and YSYEKL. V gave up 3 bases and J gave up 3 bases; unmatched junction bases: 13. The chain's CDR3 is CASSHELGGTGNNQPQHF. DNA of the CDR3: TGCGCCAGCAGCCATGAGCTTGGGGGGACAGGCAACAATCAGCCCCAGCATTTT.

This clone was picked up many times. The junction differs from germline at one of its ends, possibly a read error. The V call is TRBV2, the J call TRBJ2-4; D may be TRBD1 (5 bases). The CDR3 spans 12 residues. CDR1 and CDR2 from the germline V gene are SNHLY and FYNNEI. The CDR3 sequence: CASSPQGNLQYF. The CDR3 region has the DNA TGTGCCAGCAGTCCCCAGGGAAACCTTCAGTACTTC.

The rearrangement joins TRBV7-2 to TRBJ1-5, with TRBD1 matching over 9 bases. V lost 2 bases to trimming and J lost 6 bases; unmatched junction nucleotides: 8. The CDR3 runs to 16 residues. Germline V gives CDR1 SGHTA, CDR2 FQGNSA. CDR3: CASSLYPGTGSQPQHF. The DNA for the CDR3 is TGTGCCAGCAGCTTATATCCCGGGACAGGGAGTCAGCCCCAGCATTTT.

This clone was detected a few times. The chain recombines TRBV7-9 with TRBJ1-2; D is possibly TRBD1 (6 bases). V was clipped by 4 bases and J by 4 bases, with 10 bases between them. CDR1 is SEHNR and CDR2 is FQNEAQ in the germline V gene (reference sequence). The CDR3 length is 13 residues. CDR3 in DNA: TGTGCCAGCAGCTCCGGACAGCGCTATGGCTACACCTTC. Translating gives CASSSGQRYGYTF.

The V and J genes are TRBV18 and TRBJ2-5; D is possibly TRBD2 (5 bases). The CDR3 length is 13 residues. CDR1 KGHSH and CDR2 LQKENI come from the germline V gene. The ends were cut back, 3 bases at V and 4 bases at J, with 9 bases in the middle. CDR3 bases: TGTGCCAGCTCACCCGGGGTCTTAGAGACCCAGTACTTC. As protein: CASSPGVLETQYF. The variable domain in full, completed from reference TRBV18 and TRBJ2-5, reads NAGVMQNPRHLVRRRGQEARLRCSPMKGHSHVYWYRQLPEEGLKFMVYLQKENIIDESGMPKERFSAEFPKEGPSILRIQQVVRGDSAAYFCASSPGVLETQYFGPGTRLLVL.

The chain employs TRBV5-1 and TRBJ1-2; 9 positions agree with TRBD1. The germline V gene encodes CDR1 SGHRS and CDR2 YFSETQ. Unmatched junction bases numbered 7, after V lost 5 bases and J lost 2 bases. This CDR3 has 15 residues. CDR3 in amino acids: CASRSGTGRNYGYTF. Here the CDR3 DNA reads TGCGCCAGCAGATCGGGGACAGGGCGAAACTATGGCTACACCTTC. Full variable domain (remainder filled in from reference TRBV5-1 and TRBJ1-2): KAGVTQTPRYLIKTRGQQVTLSCSPISGHRSVSWYQQTPGQGLQFLFEYFSETQRNKGNFPGRFSGRQFSNSRSEMNVSTLELGDSALYLCASRSGTGRNYGYTFGSGTRLTVV.

The chain joins TRBV5-4 to TRBJ2-5; D might be TRBD1 (5 bases). Trimming cost V 0 bases and J 4 bases, with 10 bases left between them. The CDR3 runs 14 residues. Germline values: CDR1 SGHNT, CDR2 YYREEE (reference sequence). The DNA of the CDR3 is TGTGCCAGCAGCTTGGTCCCAGGGCCAGAGACCCAGTACTTC. Its protein is CASSLVPGPETQYF. Complete variable domain (other parts from reference TRBV5-4 and TRBJ2-5): ETGVTQSPTHLIKTRGQQVTLRCSSQSGHNTVSWYQQALGQGPQFIFQYYREEENGRGNFPPRFSGLQFPNYSSELNVNALELDDSALYLCASSLVPGPETQYFGPGTRLLVL.

This clone was counted ten times or more. The chain has TRBV27 and TRBJ1-2; D is ambiguous. Per the germline V gene, CDR1 is MNHEY and CDR2 is SMNVEV (reference sequence). Trimming shortened V by 4 bases and J by 3 bases, and 9 bases separated the two germline ends. This CDR3 has 13 amino acids. CDR3 in DNA: TGTGCCAGCAGTTCTAGAAGAGACTATGGCTACACCTTC. Its translation is CASSSRRDYGYTF.

This clone was seen a handful of times. The chain uses TRBV19 and TRBJ1-1; TRBD1 might be the D (5 bases). The germline V and J ends were trimmed by 5 bases and 4 bases, with 26 bases remaining between them. Germline V lookup: CDR1 LNHDA, CDR2 SQIVND (reference sequence). The CDR3 consists of 18 residues. CDR3 loop: CASSPRVTGPGGATEAFF. The CDR3 nucleotides are TGTGCCAGTAGTCCCCGGGTTACGGGCCCAGGCGGGGCCACTGAAGCTTTCTTT.

The sample holds a few counts of this clone. The same CDR3 also results from other DNA sequences found in this sample. V gene TRBV10-3 combines with J gene TRBJ2-7; TRBD1 matches at 10 bases. CDR1 is ENHRY and CDR2 is SYGVKD in the germline V gene. V shed 6 bases and J 5 bases; nucleotides not matched to a gene: 4. The CDR3 is made up of 13 amino acids. CDR3 nucleotide sequence: TGTGCCATCAGGGGGACAGGGGTAAACGAGCAGTACTTC. Its protein product is CAIRGTGVNEQYF.

This clone appeared a few times. The chain combines TRBV29-1 with TRBJ2-6; D remains ambiguous. This CDR3 is built from 15 residues. V was clipped by 0 bases and J by 5 bases, with 11 bases between them. Germline lookup yields CDR1 SQVTM and CDR2 ANQGSEA. The CDR3 bases are TGCAGCGTTGAAGAGAGGCCCTCGCGGGCCAACGTCCTGACTTTC. Amino acid sequence: CSVEERPSRANVLTF.

The chain's CDR3 is CASSELASTDTQYF. The DNA for the CDR3 is TGCGCCAGCAGCGAACTAGCCAGCACAGATACGCAGTATTTT. V gene TRBV5-1 combines with J gene TRBJ2-3; maybe TRBD2 (6 bases). This CDR3 region has 14 residues. Trimming left V 4 bases short and J 0 bases short, with 9 bases between. Germline values: CDR1 SGHRS, CDR2 YFSETQ.

This clone was detected ten times or more. The rearrangement links TRBV7-6 to TRBJ2-1; no clear D. There are 11 residues in the CDR3. The germline gives CDR1 SGHVS, CDR2 FNYEAQ. V was shortened by 8 bases and J by 6 bases, with 8 bases between the two germline ends. The CDR3 sequence: CASAEANEQFF. In DNA, the CDR3 is TGTGCCAGCGCCGAGGCCAATGAGCAGTTCTTC.

This clone was found a few times. The genes are TRBV7-2 and TRBJ2-7; TRBD2 matches 13 bases. V lost 5 bases, J lost 6 bases, and 4 bases stayed unmatched. The CDR3 is 14 amino acids. Germline CDR1 SGHTA, CDR2 FQGNSA. The CDR3 is CASSELAGGREQYF. The CDR3 DNA sequence: TGTGCCAGCAGCGAACTAGCGGGGGGGCGCGAGCAGTACTTC.